The 10 T cell receptor beta chains given below trace back to one sample, sequenced in a study of identical twins. TCRdb re-called the 5' RACE reads with MiXCR, one entry per CDR3 protein. The sample has roughly 710,000 distinct CDR3 sequences, 5.5% to 7.5% seen once. Input material: naive T cells sorted from blood. These receptors came from a man aged 18 to 35 in good health.

This clonotype has at least ten counts. The CDR3 nucleotides read TGCGCCAGCAGCTTTGATGTCAGGGCGGGCTACGAGCAGTACTTC. This encodes CASSFDVRAGYEQYF. The gene calls are TRBV5-1 and TRBJ2-7; either TRBD1 or TRBD2 may fit D (5 bases each). Between the trimmed V and J ends, which lost 2 bases and 3 bases, there was a span of 15 bases. This CDR3 spans 15 amino acids. Germline V lookup: CDR1 SGHRS, CDR2 YFSETQ.

This clonotype was counted many times. This chain uses TRBV15 with TRBJ1-1; 11 bases agree with TRBD1. The germline V gene has CDR1 LNHNV and CDR2 YYDKDF (reference sequence). This CDR3 contains 16 residues. The ends lost 2 bases at V and 4 bases at J; junction bases unmatched: 6. CDR3 residues: CATSRHTGTGGTEAFF. CDR3 in DNA: TGTGCCACCAGCAGACATACCGGGACAGGGGGCACTGAAGCTTTCTTT.

This clonotype was seen a handful of times. The chain is built from TRBV12-3 or TRBV12-4 and TRBJ2-3; 7 nucleotides match TRBD2. With 3 bases clipped from V and 6 bases from J, the junction kept 6 bases outside the gene matches. This CDR3 region has 14 residues. This chain's CDR3 is CASSLRTRADTQYF. For the CDR3, the DNA is TGTGCCAGCAGTTTGCGGACTAGAGCGGATACGCAGTATTTT.

This clonotype showed up just a few times. V and J are TRBV5-1 and TRBJ2-3, with D unresolved. The length of the CDR3 is 15 residues. Germline V gene sequence: CDR1 SGHRS, CDR2 YFSETQ. Trimming shortened V by 4 bases and J by 1 base, and 13 bases separated the two germline ends. The CDR3 loop is CASSLDGPRTDTQYF. CDR3 DNA: TGCGCCAGCAGCCTGGACGGACCCCGCACAGATACGCAGTATTTT.

V gene TRBV7-8 combines with J gene TRBJ2-1, with TRBD1 matching over 10 bases. The CDR3 runs 15 residues. CDR1 is SGHVS and CDR2 is FQNEAQ in the germline V gene. V shed 8 bases and J 15 bases; nucleotides not matched to a gene: 19. For the CDR3, the DNA is TGTGCCAGCGCAAGACTGACAGGGGGCGCGGGTCTCTCGTTCTTC. The encoded protein is CASARLTGGAGLSFF.

This clonotype has ten or more counts. The CDR3 nucleotides are TGTGCCAGCAGCTTCGGACAGGGTATGGGCAGTGAGCAGTTCTTC. It encodes CASSFGQGMGSEQFF. The chain uses TRBV7-9 and TRBJ2-1; 8 bases agree with TRBD1. Germline assignment: CDR1 SEHNR and CDR2 FQNEAQ (reference sequence). CDR3 length equals 15 residues. J gave up 9 bases and V 3 bases, and 10 bases lay outside the gene matches.

This clonotype has just a few counts. The V call is TRBV7-2, the J call TRBJ2-7; D is perhaps TRBD1 (5 bases). V lost 0 bases and J lost 6, with 12 bases in between. Germline V gene lookup returns CDR1 SGHTA and CDR2 FQGNSA. The CDR3 has 14 amino acids. The CDR3 spells CASSLAPGSPEQYF. The DNA for the CDR3 is TGTGCCAGCAGCTTAGCGCCAGGGTCGCCCGAGCAGTACTTC.

This clonotype was seen only a few times. The chain employs TRBV12-3 or TRBV12-4 and TRBJ2-5; D is uncertain. CDR3 length equals 16 residues. The V and J ends lost 5 bases and 0 bases respectively, with 16 bases between them. The CDR3 protein is CASSPLLARNQETQYF. In nucleotides, the CDR3 is TGTGCCAGCAGTCCCCTACTGGCGCGGAACCAAGAGACCCAGTACTTC.

This clonotype was recorded at least ten times. The chain links TRBV7-2 to TRBJ1-5; D remains ambiguous. V shed 0 bases and J shed 6 bases, with 12 bases lying between them. The germline V gene encodes CDR1 SGHTA and CDR2 FQGNSA. CDR3 length: 15 residues. The CDR3 DNA sequence: TGTGCCAGCAGCTTAGCGGTTACCCAACGTCAGCCCCAGCATTTT. This sequence encodes CASSLAVTQRQPQHF.

This sequence joins TRBV3-1 and TRBJ2-7, with D unclear. V was pared by 2 bases and J by 2 bases, with 7 bases between. Germline CDR1 LGHDT, CDR2 YNNKEL (reference sequence). The CDR3 is made up of 13 amino acids. The CDR3 is CASSQLPAYEQYV. As DNA, the CDR3 is TGTGCCAGCAGCCAACTGCCAGCCTACGAGCAGTACGTC.